This TCR beta chain was recorded in a study of early stage breast cancer tumors. Study information: Of about 17 invasive breast tumors, around 13 were hormone receptor-positive, HER2-negative.

Regarding the study as a whole: Most shared enriched TCRB sequences were commonly generated ones.

As for this clone: The antigen is undetermined.

Blood replicates held 0.5 ug DNA, tumor or normal breast 1.5 ug, two each. Profiling relied on immunoSEQ multiplex PCR, and the TCRdb table lists in-frame clones only, not all of them. The sample contains more than 20,000 clones, about 70% of which appear only once. This CDR3 spans 15 amino acids. Germline V CDR1 and CDR2: SEHNR, FQNEAQ (reference sequence). V lost 7 bases to trimming and J lost 5 bases, with 17 bases between them. The sample taken for sequencing was blood. The chain couples TRBV7-9 to TRBJ1-4; no reliable D call. The TCR comes from a person aged 55 to 75 with breast cancer. CDR3 loop: CASTVTDGQNEKLFF. The CDR3 nucleotides are TGTGCCAGCACCGTAACGGACGGGCAAAATGAAAAACTGTTTTTT.